The 11 T cell receptor beta chains listed next were all sequenced from one sample in a study of cytotoxic CD8 clonotypes in ibrutinib-treated CLL. Profiling relied on immunoSEQ multiplex PCR, and the TCRdb table lists in-frame clones only, not all of them. The table lists approximately 91,000 clones, roughly 77% of them singletons. This sample comprised PBMCs, obtained after 12 months of ibrutinib treatment. These receptors came from a human donor with chronic lymphocytic leukemia.

The chain joins TRBV28 to TRBJ1-2; D remains unclear. The CDR3 consists of 17 residues. Trimming removed 5 bases from V and 4 bases from J, with 23 bases in between. Germline-derived CDR1 and CDR2 are MDHEN and SYDVKM. The CDR3 nucleotides are TGTGCCAGCAGTCCCCTTCTCTCCCCTACCTCTCGCTATGGCTACACCTTC. It encodes CASSPLLSPTSRYGYTF.

This chain links TRBV7-9 with TRBJ1-4; D unresolved. V was shortened by 3 bases and J by 7 bases, with 15 bases between the two germline ends. The length of the CDR3 is 15 residues. Germline CDR1 SEHNR, CDR2 FQNEAQ (reference sequence). CDR3 in amino acids: CASSLGSVVSEKLFF. As DNA, the CDR3 is TGTGCCAGCAGCTTGGGATCGGTCGTTAGTGAAAAACTGTTTTTT.

V is TRBV2 and J is TRBJ1-5; D perhaps matches TRBD1 (6 bases). Germline CDR1 reads SNHLY; CDR2 reads FYNNEI. This CDR3 spans 16 amino acids. Deletions cut 6 bases from V and 6 bases from J, with 21 bases between. The CDR3 nucleotides read TGTGCCAGCAGGCCTACGATTGGGGGGCCGGGTCAGCCCCAGCATTTT. This translates into CASRPTIGGPGQPQHF.

V is TRBV5-8 and J is TRBJ1-1; the D is unclear. Germline loops: CDR1 SGHTS, CDR2 YDEGEE. V lost 2 bases and J lost 1, with 6 bases in between. The CDR3 spans 13 residues. CDR3 in DNA: TGTGCCAGCAGCTTAATGGGGAACACTGAAGCTTTCTTT. Translated: CASSLMGNTEAFF.

This chain connects TRBV29-1 to TRBJ2-3; D uncertain. The V gene's germline CDR1 is SQVTM and CDR2 ANQGSEA. V was pared by 6 bases and J by 1 base, with 14 bases between. The CDR3 has 14 residues. CDR3 nucleotide sequence: TGCAGCGTGACCAACGAAGTGGGCACAGATACGCAGTATTTT. Amino acids: CSVTNEVGTDTQYF.

The chain joins TRBV7-4 to TRBJ2-3, with 7 bases identical to TRBD1. Germline trimming cut 7 bases from V and 4 bases from J; bases unmatched to any gene: 14. The germline V gene has CDR1 SGHVT and CDR2 SQSDAQ. The CDR3 totals 16 residues. The CDR3 spells CASNPSDRVEADTQYF. DNA of the CDR3: TGTGCCAGCAACCCCTCTGACAGGGTGGAAGCAGATACGCAGTATTTT.

The chain carries TRBV11-3 and TRBJ2-7, with D perhaps matching TRBD2 (5 bases). There are 14 residues in the CDR3. The V gene's germline CDR1 is SGHNT and CDR2 YENEEA. Trimming removed 5 bases from V and 6 bases from J, with 17 bases in between. The CDR3 protein is CASSTRVDGIEQYF. The CDR3, as DNA: TGTGCCAGCAGCACGCGGGTGGATGGGATCGAGCAGTACTTC. Supplemented by reference TRBV11-3 and TRBJ2-7, the full variable domain reads EAGVVQSPRYKIIEKKQPVAFWCNPISGHNTLYWYLQNLGQGPELLIRYENEEAVDDSQLPKDRFSAERLKGVDSTLKIQPAELGDSAVYLCASSTRVDGIEQYFGPGTRLTVT.

J is TRBJ1-1 and V is TRBV5-1, with D perhaps matching TRBD1 (5 bases). CDR3 length equals 14 residues. Trimming cost V 4 bases and J 4 bases, with 14 bases left between them. Per germline, CDR1 SGHRS and CDR2 YFSETQ. Written as DNA, the CDR3 is TGCGCCAGCAGCGCCGACAGTGTCGGCACTGAAGCTTTCTTT. The encoded protein is CASSADSVGTEAFF. The whole variable domain, filled in from reference TRBV5-1 and TRBJ1-1, reads KAGVTQTPRYLIKTRGQQVTLSCSPISGHRSVSWYQQTPGQGLQFLFEYFSETQRNKGNFPGRFSGRQFSNSRSEMNVSTLELGDSALYLCASSADSVGTEAFFGQGTRLTVV.

Comment on this clone: Relative to the germline gene, one junction end is altered; a read error may explain this. This chain uses TRBV7-7 with TRBJ2-2; no clear D gene. CDR1 is SSHAT and CDR2 is FNYEAQ in the germline V gene (reference sequence). This CDR3 region has 13 residues. CDR3: CASSSHTDGELFF. The DNA for the CDR3 is TGTGCTAGCAGCTCTCATACTGACGGGGAGCTGTTTTTT.

V gene TRBV7-2 combines with J gene TRBJ1-5; D not resolved. The CDR3 is 15 residues long. Germline V lookup: CDR1 SGHTA, CDR2 FQGNSA. Trimming removed 1 base at V and 0 bases at J, with 7 bases between. CDR3 DNA sequence: TGTGCCAGCAGCTTAGTCGGCCGTAGCAATCAGCCCCAGCATTTT. Protein sequence: CASSLVGRSNQPQHF.

The chain joins TRBV7-3 to TRBJ2-1; 8 positions match TRBD2. With V trimmed by 5 bases and J by 7 bases, 7 bases remained unmatched. The CDR3 is 14 amino acids. CDR1 and CDR2 (germline): SGHTA, FQGTGA. CDR3: CASSPAGVWNEQFF. The CDR3 DNA reads as TGTGCCAGCAGCCCAGCGGGAGTGTGGAATGAGCAGTTCTTC. Variable domain in full (rest from reference TRBV7-3 and TRBJ2-1): GAGVSQTPSNKVTEKGKYVELRCDPISGHTALYWYRQSLGQGPEFLIYFQGTGAADDSGLPNDRFFAVRPEGSVSTLKIQRTERGDSAVYLCASSPAGVWNEQFFGPGTRLTVL.